Below are 7 T cell receptor beta chains sequenced from a single sample in a study of shared clonotypes between healthy human individuals. Produced via immunoSEQ multiplex PCR; TCRdb's table is partial and in-frame only. The sample holds approximately 2.5 million clones, roughly 93% seen once. The sequencing input was naive CD4+ T cells from PBMCs. Subset indicated: CD45RA+ positively selected. Receptors were obtained from a man aged 18-30 years in good health. Some clones in this sample may be carry-over from other donors' samples.

V is TRBV30 and J is TRBJ2-1, with 8 positions matching TRBD2. The trim removed 3 bases at V and 2 bases at J, leaving 6 bases unmatched. Germline V gene sequence: CDR1 GTSNPN, CDR2 SVGIG (reference sequence). The CDR3 extends over 15 amino acids. This chain's CDR3 is CAWSPGGGAYNEQFF. The CDR3 DNA reads TGTGCCTGGAGCCCGGGGGGGGGTGCCTACAATGAGCAGTTCTTC.

This clone has just one count. CDR3 sequence (DNA): TGTGCCAGCAGCCCCCGAGGGAGCGGGAGAGTCAATGAGCAGTTCTTC. Amino acid sequence: CASSPRGSGRVNEQFF. The chain links TRBV7-9 to TRBJ2-1; 8 bases fit TRBD2. The J segment lost 6 bases and the V segment lost 5 bases, leaving 12 bases of the junction unmatched. The CDR3 is 16 residues long. Germline lookup yields CDR1 SEHNR and CDR2 FQNEAQ (reference sequence).

The rearrangement links TRBV10-1 to TRBJ1-4; D remains unclear. The CDR3 extends over 13 amino acids. V was pared by 3 bases and J by 10 bases, with 12 bases between. Germline loops: CDR1 WNHNN, CDR2 SYGVQD (reference sequence). For the CDR3, the DNA is TGCGCCAGCAGTGACGAGGTCCTTGGAAAACTGTTTTTT. Translation: CASSDEVLGKLFF.

This clone was detected only once. This chain uses TRBV7-3 with TRBJ2-5; 7 positions agree with TRBD2. This CDR3 spans 15 amino acids. Germline CDR1 and CDR2: SGHTA and FQGTGA. V shed 2 bases and J 4 bases; nucleotides not matched to a gene: 7. CDR3 in DNA: TGTGCCAGCAGCTTAGGACTAGTTGTCGGAGAGACCCAGTACTTC. It encodes CASSLGLVVGETQYF.

The chain uses TRBV28 and TRBJ2-7; 7 bases align to TRBD2. CDR3 size: 15 residues. Germline lookup yields CDR1 MDHEN and CDR2 SYDVKM. V was clipped by 3 bases and J by 1 base; unmatched bases: 6. The CDR3 loop is CASSLPRTSSYEQYF. In DNA, the CDR3 is TGTGCCAGCAGTTTGCCCCGGACTAGTTCCTACGAGCAGTACTTC. The full variable domain, with the rest looked up from reference TRBV28 and TRBJ2-7, is DVKVTQSSRYLVKRTGEKVFLECVQDMDHENMFWYRQDPGLGLRLIYFSYDVKMKEKGDIPEGYSVSREKKERFSLILESASTNQTSMYLCASSLPRTSSYEQYFGPGTRLTVT.

The V gene is TRBV14, the J gene TRBJ1-2; a weak D match, TRBD1 (5 bases). This CDR3 comprises 15 residues. From germline, CDR1 is SGHDN and CDR2 FVKESK. V was cut by 5 bases and J by 3 bases, with 16 bases left in between. The CDR3 nucleotides are TGTGCCAGCAGCGCCCGAGGGGATTTCGACTATGGCTACACCTTC. Protein: CASSARGDFDYGYTF.

This chain uses TRBV28 with TRBJ2-1; possible D gene TRBD2, 6 bases. CDR1 is MDHEN and CDR2 is SYDVKM in the germline V gene. This CDR3 spans 15 amino acids. V was trimmed by 7 bases and J by 8 bases, leaving 21 bases between them. The CDR3 region has the DNA TGTGCCAGCACCCCCATGGCGGGGCGAACCGATGAGCAGTTCTTC. Protein product: CASTPMAGRTDEQFF.